This T cell receptor beta chain was retrieved from a study of glioma-infiltrating T cells after dendritic cell vaccination. The data were produced by immunoSEQ multiplex PCR, yet TCRdb's version contains in-frame clones alone and is incomplete. The sample yields around 92,000 clones, 75% to 90% seen once. Time point in this sample: after dendritic cell vaccination, including at tumor progression/relapse. V gave up 5 bases and J gave up 6 bases, with 13 bases separating them. The CDR3 consists of 13 residues. Germline V gives CDR1 ENHRY, CDR2 SYGVKD. The sequence derives from a human donor with glioblastoma. Specimen: blood, collected after dendritic cell vaccination. J is TRBJ1-2 and V is TRBV10-3, with D hard to call. CDR3: CAISRSPSDGYTF. The CDR3 nucleotides read TGTGCCATCAGTAGATCCCCCTCGGATGGCTACACCTTC.